The 5 T cell receptor beta chains below were found in one sample sequenced in a study of low-dose radiotherapy and immunotherapy resistance in tumors. The PCR that amplified TCRs ran for roughly 20 cycles, relying on a constant-region primer and a V-primer adapter. From the reads, TCRdb called clonotypes with MiXCR, one entry per CDR3 protein. The data show over 50,000 distinct CDR3 sequences, approximately 33% seen once. Sample time point: after trial treatment. Sample treatment: LDRT plus nivolumab, ipilimumab, low-dose cyclophosphamide and aspirin (RACIN trial). Sequencing used PBMCs, obtained after low-dose radiotherapy plus immunotherapy. The receptors derive from a male donor with rectosigmoid adenocarcinoma.

The chain is built from TRBV4-3 and TRBJ2-1, with D uncertain. Deletions cut 5 bases from V and 0 bases from J, with 11 bases between. Germline V lookup: CDR1 LGHNA, CDR2 YSLEER. This CDR3 comprises 15 residues. The CDR3 sequence is CASSDTRSSYNEQFF. The CDR3 DNA follows: TGCGCCAGCAGCGACACCAGGAGCTCCTACAATGAGCAGTTCTTC.

This clonotype appeared many times. The CDR3 nucleotides read TGTGCCAGCGGGGGAACTCAGCCCCAGCATTTT. It translates to CASGGTQPQHF. V and J are TRBV6-2 or TRBV6-3 and TRBJ1-5, with a possible D match to TRBD1 (5 bases). This CDR3 is 11 amino acids long. Germline assignment: CDR1 MNHEY and CDR2 SVGEGT. V was shortened by 8 bases and J by 6 bases, with 8 bases between the two germline ends.

The rearrangement joins TRBV13 to TRBJ2-7; D uncertain. The V end was cut by 9 bases, the J end by 4 bases, with 10 bases between. The germline V gene has CDR1 PRHDT and CDR2 FYEKMQ (reference sequence). The CDR3 is made up of 11 amino acids. In DNA, the CDR3 is TGTGCCAGTACGACCTTATACGAGCAGTACTTC. The encoded protein is CASTTLYEQYF.

The chain combines TRBV26 with TRBJ2-3; TRBD1, the D gene given by the table, was not confirmed from the DNA. TRBV26 is recorded as a pseudogene. The CDR3 has 13 residues. In DNA, the CDR3 is TGTGCCAGCAGCCCAGGGTTCCGAGATACGCAGTATTTT. This sequence encodes CASSPGFRDTQYF.

The table lists this clonotype with many counts. The V call is TRBV28, the J call TRBJ1-5; 10 bases align to TRBD1. Germline loops: CDR1 MDHEN, CDR2 SYDVKM. With 4 bases clipped from V and 5 bases from J, the junction kept 5 bases outside the gene matches. This CDR3 region has 15 residues. The CDR3 DNA reads TGTGCCAGCAGTTCGGGACAGGGGATTCATCAGCCCCAGCATTTT. It specifies CASSSGQGIHQPQHF.